This entry lists 2 T cell receptor beta chains sequenced from one sample in a study of blood T cell repertoires in COVID-19. Repertoires were generated with immunoSEQ multiplex PCR, while TCRdb's copy carries only in-frame clones and drops some. The sample includes some 350,000 clones, 70% to 90% seen only once; the top ten take about 3%. Material: peripheral blood. Receptor source: a woman under 40 with COVID-19, enrolled during active disease.

This clone was seen once. V gene TRBV3-1 (or the pseudogene TRBV3-2) combines with J gene TRBJ2-1; tentatively, D is TRBD1 (5 bases). CDR3 length: 16 residues. Germline values: CDR1 LGHDT, CDR2 YNNKEL (reference sequence). V gave up 3 bases and J gave up 0 bases, with 12 bases separating them. As DNA, the CDR3 is TGTGCCAGCAGCCACACTTCCCAGGGCTCCTACAATGAGCAGTTCTTC. Translating gives CASSHTSQGSYNEQFF.

This clone was detected once. This chain joins TRBV5-1 and TRBJ1-1; D perhaps matches TRBD1 (5 bases). Deletions cut 0 bases from V and 3 bases from J, with 9 bases between. Germline values: CDR1 SGHRS, CDR2 YFSETQ. The CDR3 consists of 14 residues. In DNA form, the CDR3 reads TGCGCCAGCAGCTTGGTGGGAGGGGACACTGAAGCTTTCTTT. It yields the protein CASSLVGGDTEAFF.